One T cell receptor (beta chain) is described in this entry. The target antigen is unknown. Researchers generated TCR beta cDNA from approximately 520 ng of total RNA, relying on a constant-region primer. Libraries of TCR beta came from three nested multiplex PCR rounds with slightly modified ARM-PCR. TCRdb redid the calling of the multiplex PCR reads with MiXCR, one entry per CDR3 protein. Here the sample spans 300,000 to 350,000 distinct CDR3 sequences, around three fifths being singletons. Unsorted whole blood supplied the blood RNA, and germline DNA was isolated too. Those patients suffered from chronic HBV infection and were treatment-naive. Before surgery, approximately 4.3 milliliters of EDTA blood were taken. The source of the sample is a study of tumor-infiltrating lymphocytes in primary liver carcinoma. Overall study findings and caveats: The study used bulk unsorted samples and so did not compare CD4+ and CD8+ repertoires. Tumor specimens were characterized by a significantly higher top-250-clone fraction than blood (p = 0.039).

Sequenced material: peripheral blood. This clonotype was obtained from a woman in her thirties with primary liver carcinoma and hepatitis B virus infection.

CDR3: CASRTDTYYGYTF. In DNA, the CDR3 is TGTGCCAGCAGGACAGACACCTACTATGGCTACACCTTC. The chain joins TRBV12-3 or TRBV12-4 to TRBJ1-2; TRBD1 is a possible D gene (5 bases). This CDR3 comprises 13 residues. Trimming shortened V by 6 bases and J by 3 bases, and 11 bases separated the two germline ends.